The sequence of this T cell receptor beta chain was determined in a study of Tregs in tolerant kidney transplant recipients. Findings and limits, study-wide: No direct test of biological reproducibility was done here.

Unstimulated Tregs (CD4+CD25+CD127-) and CD4+CD25- non-Tregs were sorted from PBMCs. The sample holds one count of this clone. The antigen is not known. Germline-derived CDR1 and CDR2 are SEHNR and FQNEAQ (reference sequence). The trim removed 8 bases at V and 4 bases at J, leaving 10 bases unmatched. This CDR3 has 14 residues. Profiled with immunoSEQ multiplex PCR; TCRdb holds only in-frame clones, not every one. The table records around 50,000 clones, around 88% of them present only once. The clonotype comes from a human donor in good health. Sequencing input: CD4+ T cells from blood. The chain combines TRBV7-9 with TRBJ1-2; TRBD1 matches 7 bases. The CDR3 spells CASRRDSDFYGYTF. CDR3 nucleotide sequence: TGTGCCAGCCGGCGGGACAGTGACTTCTATGGCTACACCTTC.